The 31 T cell receptor beta chains below all came from one sample that was sequenced in a study of T cells in Graves' hyperthyroidism and ophthalmopathy. Amplified TCR beta CDR3 regions came from RNA transcripts. First-round RT-PCR targeting the TCR CDR3 was performed with the HTBI primer set. TCRdb redid the calling of the multiplex PCR reads with MiXCR, one entry per CDR3 protein. This sample has about half a million distinct CDR3 sequences, with around 20% found just once. Sequenced material: blood. Receptor source: a man aged 18-30 years with Graves' hyperthyroidism.

This clonotype was seen repeatedly, ten times or more. This chain links TRBV13 with TRBJ1-5; the D gene is possibly TRBD1 (5 bases). Germline values: CDR1 PRHDT, CDR2 FYEKMQ (reference sequence). The CDR3 loop spans 16 amino acids. Trimming left V 4 bases short and J 3 bases short, with 16 bases between. CDR3 amino acids: CASSSSETAYNQPQHF. CDR3 in DNA: TGTGCCAGCAGCTCCTCGGAGACAGCCTACAATCAGCCCCAGCATTTT. Filled out from reference TRBV13 and TRBJ1-5, the complete variable domain reads AAGVIQSPRHLIKEKRETATLKCYPIPRHDTVYWYQQGPGQDPQFLISFYEKMQSDKGSIPDRFSAQQFSDYHSELNMSSLELGDSALYFCASSSSETAYNQPQHFGDGTRLSIL.

In this sample, this clonotype turned up many times. This sequence joins TRBV5-1 and TRBJ1-1, with 10 nucleotides matching TRBD1. This CDR3 has 16 amino acids. V shed 4 bases, J shed 5 bases, and the junction held 11 bases outside the gene matches. From germline, CDR1 is SGHRS and CDR2 YFSETQ. CDR3 bases: TGCGCCAGCAGCCGCGACAGGGGGCCCATTGGTACTGAAGCTTTCTTT. Translating it yields CASSRDRGPIGTEAFF.

About this clonotype: It may be a read error: a sequence one base away is much more abundant. V and J are TRBV27 and TRBJ1-5, with D possibly matching TRBD1 (5 bases). The V and J ends lost 7 bases and 6 bases respectively, with 16 bases between them. CDR1 is MNHEY and CDR2 is SMNVEV in the germline V gene (reference sequence). This CDR3 is built from 14 residues. The CDR3 DNA reads TGTGCCAGCAATACGAGAGGGGCCACTCAGCCCCAGCATTTT. Amino acid sequence: CASNTRGATQPQHF.

The chain combines TRBV9 with TRBJ2-5, with 7 bases aligning to TRBD2. The CDR3 is 13 residues long. The V gene end was trimmed by 4 bases and the J gene end by 3 bases; junction bases not matched to a gene: 3. The V gene's germline CDR1 is SGDLS and CDR2 YYNGEE. The CDR3 loop is CASSPREEETQYF. In DNA, the CDR3 is TGTGCCAGCAGCCCCCGGGAGGAAGAGACCCAGTACTTC.

This clonotype appeared many times. The chain carries TRBV20-1 and TRBJ2-7; tentative D call: TRBD2 (5 bases). V lost 5 bases to trimming and J lost 0 bases, with 17 bases between them. Looked up from germline, CDR1 is DFQATT and CDR2 is SNEGSKA (reference sequence). CDR3 length: 15 residues. CDR3 residues: CSADKDGDSSYEQYF. CDR3 sequence (DNA): TGCAGTGCTGACAAGGACGGGGATAGCTCCTACGAGCAGTACTTC.

This clonotype was observed many times. This rearrangement joins TRBV5-5 to TRBJ1-5; no firm D call. V was cut by 4 bases and J by 5 bases, with 13 bases left in between. CDR3 length equals 14 residues. The V gene's germline CDR1 is SGHKS and CDR2 YYEKEE (reference sequence). The CDR3 DNA reads as TGTGCCAGCAGCCCCGGCTCCCGGGATCAGCCCCAGCATTTT. Protein sequence: CASSPGSRDQPQHF.

In its sample, this clonotype was seen many times. The chain employs TRBV19 and TRBJ2-2; TRBD1 is a possible D gene (5 bases). Looked up from germline, CDR1 is LNHDA and CDR2 is SQIVND (reference sequence). The V gene lost 11 bases and the J gene lost 1 base, with 14 bases spanning the gap. CDR3 length: 14 residues. The CDR3: CAGRKGKNTGELFF. CDR3 bases: TGTGCCGGAAGGAAGGGGAAGAACACCGGGGAGCTGTTTTTT.

This clonotype was seen ten or more times. This chain joins TRBV6-1 and TRBJ1-1; 7 nucleotides line up with TRBD1. The V gene end was trimmed by 1 base and the J gene end by 0 bases; junction bases not matched to a gene: 8. This CDR3 is 17 amino acids long. Per the germline V gene, CDR1 is MNHNS and CDR2 is SASEGT. The CDR3 region has the DNA TGTGCCAGCAGTGAAGTTGGAGGGGGCCTTCTGAACACTGAAGCTTTCTTT. Its translation is CASSEVGGGLLNTEAFF.

This clonotype showed up many times. The V and J genes are TRBV20-1 and TRBJ1-1; 9 bases fit TRBD1. The CDR3 extends over 18 amino acids. The V segment lost 1 base and the J segment 6 bases; nucleotides outside the gene matches: 18. The germline V gene encodes CDR1 DFQATT and CDR2 SNEGSKA (reference sequence). DNA of the CDR3: TGCAGTGCTAGAGCGGTACAGGGGGCATACCCCGAGGGCCCTGAAGCTTTCTTT. It yields the protein CSARAVQGAYPEGPEAFF.

This clonotype was observed a handful of times. CDR3 region: CASSTSGHTDTQYF. The CDR3 DNA follows: TGCGCCAGCAGCACTAGCGGGCACACAGATACGCAGTATTTT. This chain uses TRBV10-2 with TRBJ2-3; 9 bases agree with TRBD2. The CDR3 sequence is 14 residues long. Germline V gene sequence: CDR1 WSHSY, CDR2 SAAADI. Trimming at V came to 6 bases and at J to 2 bases, leaving 3 bases not matched to a gene.

The rearrangement links TRBV12-3 or TRBV12-4 to TRBJ1-2; a weak D match, TRBD1 (6 bases). V shed 8 bases and J shed 8 bases, with 15 bases lying between them. The CDR3 has 12 residues. DNA of the CDR3: TGTGCCAGCCAGGGGACGGAGGGAGGCTACACCTTC. Translation: CASQGTEGGYTF.

At least ten counts were recorded for this clonotype. The genes are TRBV6-5 and TRBJ1-5, with D tentatively TRBD1 (6 bases). Germline CDR1 is MNHEY and CDR2 is SVGAGI. The V gene lost 2 bases and the J gene lost 7 bases, with 12 bases spanning the gap. The CDR3 has 14 residues. For the CDR3, the DNA is TGTGCCAGCAGTTACGTACAGGGCGGGCAGCCCCAGCATTTT. This codes for CASSYVQGGQPQHF.

The chain couples TRBV30 to TRBJ1-1; 9 bases match TRBD1. Per germline, CDR1 GTSNPN and CDR2 SVGIG (reference sequence). The ends lost 0 bases at V and 2 bases at J; junction bases unmatched: 4. This CDR3 has 15 amino acids. In DNA form, the CDR3 reads TGTGCCTGGAGTGTAGGGGACAGGGCAAACACTGAAGCTTTCTTT. It encodes CAWSVGDRANTEAFF.

This clonotype appeared many times. The V call is TRBV12-3 or TRBV12-4, the J call TRBJ2-7; a possible D gene is TRBD1 (5 bases). V lost 2 bases and J lost 3, with 14 bases in between. This CDR3 is 15 amino acids long. The CDR3 reads CASSLRSPGIYEQYF. The CDR3 nucleotides read TGTGCCAGCAGTTTAAGGAGTCCAGGGATCTACGAGCAGTACTTC.

This clonotype came up many times. J is TRBJ1-2 and V is TRBV28; possibly TRBD1 for D (5 bases). The CDR3 loop spans 15 amino acids. Trimming removed 6 bases from V and 2 bases from J, with 16 bases in between. Germline CDR1 reads MDHEN; CDR2 reads SYDVKM. This CDR3 is CASRGVGRENYGYTF. The CDR3, as DNA: TGTGCCAGCAGAGGGGTTGGCAGAGAAAACTATGGCTACACCTTC.

This clonotype was seen a few times. V and J are TRBV5-6 and TRBJ2-2; 9 bases fit TRBD1. CDR3 length: 14 amino acids. Germline assignment: CDR1 SGHDT and CDR2 YYEEEE. Losses at the gene ends were 2 bases for V and 8 bases for J; bases not matched to a gene: 4. The CDR3 region is CASSFRDRVGELFF. The CDR3 region has the DNA TGTGCCAGCAGCTTCCGGGACAGGGTTGGGGAGCTGTTTTTT.

This clonotype was counted at least ten times. The genes are TRBV27 and TRBJ2-7, with D possibly called TRBD1 or TRBD2 (5 bases each). V was pared by 6 bases and J by 3 bases, with 12 bases between. The CDR3 is 13 residues long. Germline V CDR1 and CDR2: MNHEY, SMNVEV (reference sequence). The CDR3 DNA is TGTGCCAGCAGGGACTCGGGGCGCTACGAGCAGTACTTC. This translates into CASRDSGRYEQYF.

This clonotype occurred many times. V and J are TRBV4-2 and TRBJ2-5, with 8 bases fitting TRBD1. The CDR3 has 15 amino acids. CDR1 is LGHNA, CDR2 YNFKEQ, per germline. Trimming cost V 5 bases and J 5 bases; bases outside gene matches: 10. The CDR3 spells CASSDIAGGQETQYF. The CDR3, as DNA: TGTGCCAGCAGCGATATCGCAGGGGGCCAGGAGACCCAGTACTTC.

In this sample, this clonotype turned up many times. The chain joins TRBV12-3 or TRBV12-4 to TRBJ2-7; D might be TRBD1 (6 bases). This CDR3 has 13 residues. Trimming pared 4 bases from V and 6 bases from J, leaving 13 bases between. CDR3 region: CASSSNRVSEQYF. The CDR3 coding sequence is TGTGCCAGCAGTTCGAACAGGGTTTCCGAGCAGTACTTC.

Notes on this clonotype: Since a much larger clone is just one base distant, this may be a read error. The genes are TRBV19 and TRBJ1-1, with D maybe TRBD1 (5 bases). V lost 8 bases and J 8 bases, leaving 15 bases between the germline ends. The CDR3 runs 12 residues. CDR1 is LNHDA, CDR2 SQIVND, per germline (reference sequence). Written as DNA, the CDR3 is TGTGCCAGTCACGCAGGGAACCGGGAAGCTTTCTTT. This codes for CASHAGNREAFF.

The CDR3 region is CASRPTPGLAGVEETQYF. For the CDR3, the DNA is TGTGCCAGCAGACCAACCCCTGGACTAGCGGGAGTCGAAGAGACCCAGTACTTC. J is TRBJ2-5 and V is TRBV12-3 or TRBV12-4, with 13 bases aligning to TRBD2. The CDR3 is 18 amino acids. Trimming took 6 bases from V and 3 from J; bases not matched to a gene: 13.

This clonotype has a count of ten or more. The chain couples TRBV12-3 or TRBV12-4 to TRBJ2-7, with 8 positions matching TRBD2. The CDR3 has 14 amino acids. After removal of 6 bases from V and 2 bases from J, the junction contained 6 bases not matched to a gene. The CDR3 spells CASSLTSGTYEQYF. Here the CDR3 DNA reads TGTGCCAGCAGCCTTACTAGCGGCACCTACGAGCAGTACTTC.

This clonotype showed up just a few times. The chain carries TRBV10-3 and TRBJ2-2, with D possibly matching TRBD2 (6 bases). Germline V gene sequence: CDR1 ENHRY, CDR2 SYGVKD. The CDR3 is 12 residues long. V was trimmed by 5 bases and J by 6 bases, leaving 7 bases between them. The DNA for the CDR3 is TGTGCCATCAGTCTAGCGCCCGGGGAGCTGTTTTTT. It codes for CAISLAPGELFF.

This clonotype was counted a few times. The V call is TRBV4-1, the J call TRBJ1-5; D might be TRBD1 (5 bases). Germline CDR1 is MGHRA and CDR2 is YSYEKL. V lost 4 bases and J 3 bases, leaving 16 bases between the germline ends. This CDR3 comprises 16 residues. The CDR3 here is CASSPGEGALNQPQHF. The DNA for the CDR3 is TGCGCCAGCAGCCCCGGGGAAGGGGCACTCAATCAGCCCCAGCATTTT.

This clonotype came up many times. The chain carries TRBV19 and TRBJ1-2; 8 positions agree with TRBD1. The V segment lost 7 bases and the J segment 8 bases; nucleotides outside the gene matches: 12. The germline V gene encodes CDR1 LNHDA and CDR2 SQIVND (reference sequence). CDR3 length: 14 residues. CDR3 coding DNA: TGTGCCAGTACCACTACTCGACAGGGGCGGGGCTACACCTTC. Its protein is CASTTTRQGRGYTF.

This clonotype showed up many times. V and J are TRBV28 and TRBJ1-2; maybe TRBD1 (6 bases). Germline CDR1 MDHEN, CDR2 SYDVKM. There are 14 residues in the CDR3. V was trimmed by 3 bases and J by 8 bases, leaving 16 bases between them. The CDR3 DNA is TGTGCCAGCAGTTTGGGGGCTAGCGGTGGGGGCTACACCTTC. Its protein product is CASSLGASGGGYTF.

This chain links TRBV11-2 with TRBJ2-3, with 10 bases lining up with TRBD2. The CDR3 consists of 16 residues. Germline CDR1 and CDR2: SGHAT and FQNNGV. V shed 5 bases, J shed 5 bases, and the junction held 10 bases outside the gene matches. The CDR3 reads CASSPLSGGVGDTQYF. CDR3 sequence (DNA): TGTGCCAGCAGCCCCCTGAGCGGGGGGGTTGGAGATACGCAGTATTTT.

This clonotype was picked up many times. The chain is built from TRBV12-3 or TRBV12-4 and TRBJ1-2; D uncertain. Trimming removed 2 bases at V and 4 bases at J, with 8 bases between. This CDR3 comprises 13 residues. Written as DNA, the CDR3 is TGTGCCAGCAGTTTAATGGGATCCTATGGCTACACCTTC. It specifies CASSLMGSYGYTF.

Ten or more counts support this clonotype. The rearrangement uses TRBV29-1 and TRBJ1-1; D is ambiguous. The CDR3 covers 10 residues. In germline, CDR1 is SQVTM, CDR2 ANQGSEA. DNA for the CDR3: TGCACGGCAGTGAACACTGAAGCTTTCTTT. This translates into CTAVNTEAFF.

This clonotype occurred many times. The J gene is TRBJ2-7, the V gene TRBV6-5, with 8 bases that match TRBD1. V was clipped by 0 bases and J by 3 bases; unmatched bases: 1. CDR1 and CDR2 from the germline V gene are MNHEY and SVGAGI. There are 14 residues in the CDR3. CDR3 in amino acids: CASSYSGQVYEQYF. The DNA for the CDR3 is TGTGCCAGCAGTTACTCGGGACAGGTCTACGAGCAGTACTTC.

This clonotype was seen at least ten times. This chain joins TRBV12-5 and TRBJ2-7, with 7 bases aligning to TRBD2. V gave up 6 bases and J gave up 2 bases; unmatched junction bases: 7. The CDR3 length is 14 residues. Germline V gene lookup returns CDR1 LGHNT and CDR2 FRNRAP. CDR3 nucleotide sequence: TGTGCTAGTGGCCTGACTAGCCTTCCCTACGAGCAGTACTTC. Translated, it gives CASGLTSLPYEQYF.